This note documents a single T cell receptor beta chain sequence. The data originate from a study of blood T cell repertoires in COVID-19. The wider study: Acute and convalescent COVID-19 samples came from the United States, Italy and Spain. Sources were T cells, B-cell-depleted T cells, or PBMCs; the material itself was cDNA or gDNA.

Original methodology: Nucleated cell number was recorded as an estimate derived from reference gene primer amplification. TCRdb keeps only in-frame clones here, not all; method: immunoSEQ multiplex PCR. V, J and clone size are those of that table, while D and trimming were read from the DNA. Of about 15,000 clones listed, roughly 79% are singletons. V was cut by 8 bases and J by 4 bases, with 14 bases left in between. This CDR3 comprises 13 residues. Per germline, CDR1 MNHEY and CDR2 SVGAGI. The chain couples TRBV6-5 to TRBJ2-5; D uncertain. The sequence was collected from a man aged 70 or older with active or convalescent COVID-19. Material for sequencing was peripheral blood. For the CDR3, the DNA is TGTGCCAGCCCCCCTGTTGGCGGAGAGACCCAGTACTTC. Protein sequence: CASPPVGGETQYF.